This is a list of T cell receptor beta chains from one sample in a study of naive and memory T cell subsets. Using its own MiXCR run on the UMI-ligation and nested PCR reads, TCRdb lists one record per CDR3 protein. The table lists approximately 80,000 distinct CDR3 sequences, 9% to 9.5% of them singletons, with around 1.3% in the top ten. The sequenced sample consisted of naive CD8+ T cells from blood. Receptors were obtained from a human donor in good health. Each CDR3 is given without its conserved first and last residue. D genes are given only for firm matches.

D gene	V gene	J gene	CDR3 protein
-	TRBV5-6	TRBJ2-7	ASSDQGGPDYEQY
-	TRBV4-1	TRBJ2-1	ASSQDRQSYNEQF
TRBD1	TRBV29-1	TRBJ2-1	SVGGGQVHEQF
-	TRBV6-4	TRBJ1-1	ASRATGNTEAF
TRBD2	TRBV9	TRBJ2-1	ASSVGAGGYNEQF
TRBD1	TRBV4-1	TRBJ2-5	ASSSIGTGGSVQETQY
-	TRBV29-1	TRBJ1-2	SVEEGTRYGYT
-	TRBV6-7	TRBJ2-7	ASSPEVGTHPGQY
-	TRBV9	TRBJ2-1	ASSVDGSVAHNEQF
TRBD2	TRBV4-1	TRBJ2-7	ASSQVTSGTYEQY
-	TRBV28	TRBJ1-6	ASIRPGGGSPLH
-	TRBV28	TRBJ1-1	ASSLIEGGTEAF
TRBD2	TRBV28	TRBJ2-3	ASRGTSGSSDTQY
TRBD2	TRBV10-3	TRBJ2-2	AISRTSGPNTGELF
-	TRBV29-1	TRBJ2-2	SVETNTGELF
TRBD2	TRBV12-3/TRBV12-4	TRBJ2-5	ASVAGAGGIY
-	TRBV13	TRBJ1-5	ASSLSRGTLHQPQH
-	TRBV2	TRBJ2-7	ASSEDREFYEQY
-	TRBV27	TRBJ2-7	AIDRAASSYEQY
TRBD2	TRBV27	TRBJ2-3	ASSSKIAGVTDTQY
-	TRBV4-1	TRBJ1-1	ASSHATANTEAF
-	TRBV10-3	TRBJ2-7	AISPGSALTYEQY
-	TRBV12-3/TRBV12-4	TRBJ2-2	ASSFPGWGELF
TRBD1	TRBV4-3	TRBJ2-2	ASSHRTGGNTGELF
TRBD1	TRBV29-1	TRBJ2-7	SVEGQGQNYEQY
TRBD2	TRBV12-3/TRBV12-4	TRBJ2-3	ASKPGLAGGRWRTDTQY
-	TRBV6-5	TRBJ2-1	ASSYTLADVHNEQF
-	TRBV4-3	TRBJ1-1	ASSQDGSGRSTEAF
TRBD1	TRBV10-3	TRBJ2-3	AIRDSPDTQY
TRBD2	TRBV5-4	TRBJ2-1	ASSIKREVNNEQF
-	TRBV20-1	TRBJ2-7	SAYTGEGYYEQY
TRBD2	TRBV7-9	TRBJ2-3	ASRSGAGRSLDTQY
-	TRBV12-3/TRBV12-4	TRBJ2-7	ASSSPYEQY
-	TRBV10-3	TRBJ2-7	AISESVVTSSSYEQY
-	TRBV7-9	TRBJ2-1	ASSRDRRSSYNEQF
TRBD1	TRBV5-1	TRBJ2-1	ASRLTGVYNEQF
-	TRBV27	TRBJ2-5	ASSPSTGELQETQY
TRBD1	TRBV14	TRBJ2-6	ASRPGTDDSGANVLT
TRBD2	TRBV4-1	TRBJ2-7	ASSPGLLDEQY
-	TRBV12-3/TRBV12-4	TRBJ2-7	ASSTQGRSYEQY
-	TRBV15	TRBJ2-7	ATSRSSYEQY
TRBD2	TRBV3-1	TRBJ2-3	ASSSPGLESGTDTQY
-	TRBV25-1	TRBJ1-2	ASSESVNYGYT
-	TRBV24-1	TRBJ1-1	ATSAGSNTEAF
-	TRBV30	TRBJ2-7	AWGLRQENYEQY
TRBD2	TRBV20-1	TRBJ2-3	SGGSGGPDTQY
-	TRBV10-3	TRBJ2-7	ATAPAAYEQY
TRBD1	TRBV4-1	TRBJ2-2	ASSQALTGGIGELF
-	TRBV28	TRBJ2-7	ASSLGSPDEQY
TRBD2	TRBV10-3	TRBJ2-3	AISGETGTSGRASDTQY
-	TRBV27	TRBJ1-4	ASSPPGYEKLF
-	TRBV20-1	TRBJ1-5	SASTVHSNQPQH
-	TRBV23-1	TRBJ2-1	ASSHGDDNEQF